This T cell receptor (beta chain) was found in a study of shared clonotypes between healthy human individuals (dated by TCRdb to about 2020). Broadly, across the study: The cohort included a few men and a couple of women between 18 and 49 years of age. For each donor, CD4 naive and CD4 memory were each run on three plates, CD8 naive on two plates, and CD8 memory on one plate. Blood TCR repertoires of about 5 healthy adults were deeply sequenced to estimate repertoire size and the extent of clonotype sharing between individuals. To increase sequencing depth and limit assay-specific biases, TCR repertoire library preparation and sequencing were carried out by different laboratories using diverse techniques. Per donor, leukapheresis produced somewhere between about 0.85 and 10 billion PBMCs. Broad study findings and their caveats: Pairwise subsampling indicated that sequencing depth was expected to affect the degree of clonotype sharing among donors. When several donors were compared, the shared fraction of clonotypes was about 5.4% for naive CD4, 3% to 4% for naive CD8, about 2.5% for memory CD4, and 0.35% to 0.5% for memory CD8. Compared with non-shared clonotypes, clonotypes shared by all four sorted-subset donors had higher generation probabilities. Rarefaction of sorted-subset datasets indicated incomplete sequencing despite the large sequencing depth. Naive subsets generally had larger estimated clonotype richness than memory subsets did. Sampling was limited to blood, and TCR repertoires in tissue likely differ from TCR repertoires in blood. The small number of donors limited the genetic and exposure-history diversity represented.

Spanning cysteine to phenylalanine, the CDR3 consists of 16 amino acids. This entry keeps only the CDR3 DNA: 48 bases, framed from base 1. The V end gives up 5 bases and the J end 0 bases, leaving 10 bases in the junction not matched to a gene. CDR1 SGHVS and CDR2 FQNEAQ are derived from the germline V gene. The donors were healthy, HIV-negative adults with no recently reported acute infections or vaccinations. Every donor was a Caucasian adult residing in Nashville, Tennessee, USA. Magnetic negative selection was used to enrich CD4+ T cells, after which naive cells were positively selected on CD45RA and the negative fraction became the memory subset. After blood collection by leukapheresis, PBMCs were isolated using Ficoll-Histopaque density gradient centrifugation and then cryopreserved in the vapor phase of liquid nitrogen. Analytical flow cytometry was used to check the purity and quantity of every magnetically sorted T cell population. From each sorted fraction, genomic DNA was isolated and quantified by UV absorbance on a Nanodrop 2000c.

Using the deep immunoSEQ assay, TCR CDR3 regions were amplified from genomic DNA by multiplex PCR. Genomic DNA extracted from each cell subset was distributed evenly over all wells of several immunoSEQ 96-well plates, and each plate served as one replicate. For sorted subsets, 150 to 200 ng genomic DNA, equal to 30,000 to 35,000 T cell genomes, was loaded into each replicate PCR. Purified libraries were measured with a Qubit 3.0 fluorometer, size-checked on a Bioanalyzer 2100, and measured again with the KAPA Library Quantification kit. Every immunoSEQ 96-well plate was sequenced on a dedicated single-read 150-cycle Illumina NextSeq 550 flow cell. The original methods were these. Because the immunoSEQ output held only junctional sequences and lacked quality scores, the filtering could not match the filtering applied to full-length reads. To assign V/J genes and CDR3, sequences were annotated against IMGT germline references using PyIR, a Python wrapper for IgBLAST v1.9. Reads were filtered out if the reads had weak V/J assignments (E-value above 1e-6), no CDR3, stop codons, out-of-frame junctions, or ambiguous translated residues. V3J clonotypes were defined as sequences sharing an identical inferred V gene, J gene, and CDR3 amino acid sequence. To compute the percentage overlap between repertoires, the number of shared unique clonotypes was divided by the size of the smaller repertoire. RTK rarefaction, the Chao1 estimator, and Recon v2.1 estimates of unobserved clonotypes were used to assess repertoire richness. OLGA was used to compute generation probabilities for all TCRbeta clonotypes that the gDNA method yielded from four donors. TCRdb took over this immuneACCESS table, retaining in-frame rearrangements with V and J assigned. Such tables are incomplete; in checked studies, under half of the missing clones stem from an unresolved V gene, and the remainder is unexplained. From that table come the V and J calls and clone size; the DNA was used to work out D and trimming. The sample table holds some 1,400,000 clones, of which roughly 96% were seen once. In total, the top ten clones hold roughly 1.2% of the sample.

Regarding this clone: Its antigen specificity is not known. It has no much larger one-base neighbor in the sample; base qualities were not kept.

The receptor comes from a young man in good health. The V and J genes are TRBV7-8 and TRBJ2-7, with 7 middle bases fitting TRBD1. The sequenced material came from naive CD4+ T cells sorted from blood. This specimen's cell subset or site label, per the study, means: CD45RA+ positively selected. The CDR3 protein: CASSDLYRDSSYEQYF. The sequenced DNA: TGTGCCAGCAGCGACTTATACCGGGACAGCTCCTACGAGCAGTACTTC.